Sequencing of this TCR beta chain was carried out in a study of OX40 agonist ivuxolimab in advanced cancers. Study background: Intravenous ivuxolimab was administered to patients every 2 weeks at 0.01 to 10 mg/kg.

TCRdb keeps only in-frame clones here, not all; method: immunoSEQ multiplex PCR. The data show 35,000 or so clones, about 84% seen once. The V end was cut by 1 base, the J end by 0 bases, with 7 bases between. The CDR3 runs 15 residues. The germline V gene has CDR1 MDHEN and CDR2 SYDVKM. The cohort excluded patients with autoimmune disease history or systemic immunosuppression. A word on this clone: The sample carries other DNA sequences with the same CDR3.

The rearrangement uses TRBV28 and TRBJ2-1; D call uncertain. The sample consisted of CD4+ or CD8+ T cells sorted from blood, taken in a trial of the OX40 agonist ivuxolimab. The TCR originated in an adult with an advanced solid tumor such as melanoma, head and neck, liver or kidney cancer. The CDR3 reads CASSLFTSSYNEQFF. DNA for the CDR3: TGTGCCAGCAGTTTATTTACGAGCTCCTACAATGAGCAGTTCTTC. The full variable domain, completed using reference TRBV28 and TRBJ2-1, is DVKVTQSSRYLVKRTGEKVFLECVQDMDHENMFWYRQDPGLGLRLIYFSYDVKMKEKGDIPEGYSVSREKKERFSLILESASTNQTSMYLCASSLFTSSYNEQFFGPGTRLTVL.